These T cell receptor beta chains were read from a single sample in a study of blood T cell repertoires in COVID-19. The method was immunoSEQ multiplex PCR; TCRdb's version includes in-frame clones alone and lacks a portion of them. The repertoire holds roughly 200,000 clones, with just under 90% as singletons. What was sequenced was peripheral blood. Receptors originate from a woman between 18 and 30 years old who had recovered from COVID-19. Each CDR3 is given with its conserved first and last residue. Not all rows give a size; the values are once, few, many and, for expanded clones, a class.

>TRBV11-3|NA
CASSSGTGGVETQYF
>TRBV27|NA
CASSLGSEFGYTF
>TRBV7-2|NA
CAAGVSSYNEQFF
>TRBV6-5|NA
CASRGTGQETQYF
>TRBV2|NA
CASCWDREGSSSYEQYF
>TRBV6-5|NA
CASSSTRQGRPVGFF
>TRBV7-9|NA
CASSLFTGGNTIYF
>TRBV2|NA
CASSEAGMSNQPQHF
>TRBV7-9|NA
CASSSRLDSTYEQYF
>TRBV6-2/TRBV6-3|NA
CASSYRRQGWTEAFF
>TRBV2|NA
CASRRGQGHSPLHF
>TRBV29-1|NA
CSAGQGTPYEQYF
>TRBV5-1|NA
CASSPGGTDEKLFF
>TRBV7-8|NA
CASSQRTGPSYEQYF
>TRBV5-1|NA
CASQAGGYGYGYTF
>TRBV6-2/TRBV6-3|few
CASSYRDTYQPQHF
>TRBV12-3/TRBV12-4|NA
CASSSGTQPQHF
>TRBV2|NA
CASSDRYNEQFF
>TRBV3-1/TRBV3-2|NA
CASSQGRGTGTGNTIYF